This T cell receptor (beta chain) was sequenced in a study of T cell responses to AZD1222 COVID-19 vaccine. General study results and limits: Two AZD1222 doses significantly raised spike-specific TCR breadth and depth over controls. Repertoires were collected only later (after the peak T cell response had occurred).

A single count supports this clone. Its antigen is undetermined. Analyses pooled second doses at about 4 or about 12 weeks. Measured with immunoSEQ multiplex PCR; TCRdb has only the in-frame clones, and not every one. This repertoire shows roughly 93,000 clones, roughly 90% found once; its top ten account for over 4%. V lost 6 bases to trimming and J lost 3 bases; unmatched junction nucleotides: 1. This CDR3 spans 12 amino acids. Germline CDR1 is SEHNR and CDR2 is FQNEAQ (reference sequence). The clonotype was recovered from an adult who received the AZD1222 COVID-19 vaccine. The chain is built from TRBV7-9 and TRBJ1-2, with 7 bases that match TRBD1. Material: peripheral blood, obtained 28 days after the second AZD1222 dose. The CDR3 protein is CASRGQDYGYTF. The CDR3 DNA reads TGTGCCAGCAGAGGACAGGACTATGGCTACACCTTC.